Listed here is a single T cell receptor (beta chain). This record comes from a study of blood T cell repertoires in COVID-19. Clones were sequenced by immunoSEQ multiplex PCR, and TCRdb holds only the in-frame ones, with some missing. Altogether some 240,000 clones are present, roughly nine tenths being singletons, with the ten largest covering around 6.5%. The CDR3 consists of 16 residues. V gave up 2 bases and J gave up 7 bases; unmatched junction bases: 9. CDR1 is SGHKS and CDR2 is YYEKEE in the germline V gene (reference sequence). The clonotype originates from a man in his fifties or sixties who had recovered from COVID-19. The chain joins TRBV5-5 to TRBJ2-3; 11 bases match TRBD1. Sequences were obtained from peripheral blood. The CDR3 spells CASSLTRGTGGNTQYF. Written as DNA, the CDR3 is TGTGCCAGCAGCTTAACCCGCGGGACAGGGGGGAATACGCAGTATTTT.